These 30 T cell receptor beta chains came from one sample sequenced in a study of control samples from healthy donors and cancer patients. The table came from immunoSEQ multiplex PCR; TCRdb's copy has only in-frame clones and leaves some out. The repertoire holds about 130,000 clones, with 80% to 95% as singletons. The sample comprised blood. These receptors all come from a man aged 40-50 years in good health.

V and J are TRBV7-2 and TRBJ2-3; D gene ambiguous. The V gene's germline CDR1 is SGHTA and CDR2 FQGNSA. Trimming removed 3 bases at V and 5 bases at J, with 3 bases between. CDR3 length: 11 residues. The CDR3 region has the DNA TGTGCCAGCAGCTTCCTAGATACGCAGTATTTT. Its translation is CASSFLDTQYF.

This clone was picked up one time. This chain links TRBV15 with TRBJ2-5, with 12 bases that match TRBD2. V was pared by 0 bases and J by 5 bases, with 7 bases of the junction left unmatched. The CDR3 length is 17 residues. The germline CDR1 and CDR2 sequences are LNHNV and YYDKDF (reference sequence). Here the CDR3 DNA reads TGTGCCACCAGCAGAGACGGACTAGCGGGGCGTCACGAGACCCAGTACTTC. Its protein is CATSRDGLAGRHETQYF.

V is TRBV7-8 and J is TRBJ2-7; TRBD2 aligns across 11 bases. The CDR3 runs to 16 residues. J lost 0 bases, V lost 3 bases, and 4 bases had no gene match. Germline V CDR1 and CDR2: SGHVS, FQNEAQ. CDR3 loop: CASSFSGTSGSYEQYF. The CDR3 coding sequence is TGTGCCAGCAGCTTCAGCGGGACTAGCGGCTCCTACGAGCAGTACTTC.

The genes are TRBV9 and TRBJ2-7; D is uncertain. The CDR3 extends over 14 amino acids. Trimming left V 0 bases short and J 2 bases short, with 9 bases between. The germline V gene encodes CDR1 SGDLS and CDR2 YYNGEE. The CDR3 sequence is CASSVEVHPYEQYF. The CDR3 DNA is TGTGCCAGCAGCGTAGAGGTCCATCCCTACGAGCAGTACTTC.

The genes are TRBV5-1 and TRBJ1-6; weak D call: TRBD1 (5 bases). Germline V gene data show CDR1 as SGHRS and CDR2 as YFSETQ. The CDR3 runs to 16 residues. Trimming removed 0 bases at V and 7 bases at J, with 14 bases between. The CDR3 nucleotides are TGCGCCAGCAGCTTGGTCGGCGCCAGGGAGAATTCACCCCTCCACTTT. It is translated as CASSLVGARENSPLHF.

The genes are TRBV29-1 and TRBJ2-7, with 8 bases matching TRBD1. The germline V gene has CDR1 SQVTM and CDR2 ANQGSEA. The CDR3 is made up of 13 amino acids. Trimming cost V 7 bases and J 3 bases; bases outside gene matches: 8. The CDR3 region has the DNA TGCAGCGCGACTCCAGGGGGCCTCTACGAGCAGTACTTC. It specifies CSATPGGLYEQYF.

The CDR3 nucleotides read TGTGCCATCAGTGAGTCCGGGACAATAGCATCTGCTTTCTTT. Amino acid sequence: CAISESGTIASAFF. This rearrangement joins TRBV10-3 to TRBJ1-1; D might be TRBD1 (6 bases). V lost 0 bases to trimming and J lost 11 bases, with 16 bases between them. The CDR3 spans 14 residues. Germline-derived CDR1 and CDR2 are ENHRY and SYGVKD.

The chain couples TRBV7-2 to TRBJ1-2, with D unclear. CDR1 and CDR2 (germline): SGHTA, FQGNSA. This CDR3 has 16 amino acids. Trimming pared 1 base from V and 5 bases from J, leaving 17 bases between. The CDR3 region has the DNA TGTGCCAGCAGCTTAGTCGGCGGACCCACGGGTTATGGCTACACCTTC. Translation: CASSLVGGPTGYGYTF. Complete variable domain (other parts from reference TRBV7-2 and TRBJ1-2): GAGVSQSPSNKVTEKGKDVELRCDPISGHTALYWYRQSLGQGLEFLIYFQGNSAPDKSGLPSDRFSAERTGGSVSTLTIQRTQQEDSAVYLCASSLVGGPTGYGYTFGSGTRLTVV.

The chain carries TRBV10-3 and TRBJ2-3; tentatively, D is TRBD1 (8 bases). The CDR3 consists of 17 residues. CDR1 ENHRY and CDR2 SYGVKD come from the germline V gene. The V end was cut by 6 bases, the J end by 6 bases, with 25 bases between. The CDR3 nucleotides read TGTGCCATCAGCCCAGGCCCGAACAGGGGGGAGGGGGATACGCAGTATTTT. Translation gives CAISPGPNRGEGDTQYF.

The chain is built from TRBV9 and TRBJ1-2, with TRBD1 as a possible D gene (6 bases). The germline gives CDR1 SGDLS, CDR2 YYNGEE. The CDR3 spans 14 residues. With 3 bases removed from V and 8 bases from J, the gap between germline ends came to 17 bases. This CDR3 reads CASSEGGTLPGYTF. Written as DNA, the CDR3 is TGTGCCAGCAGCGAGGGGGGGACACTTCCCGGCTACACCTTC.

The chain is built from TRBV6-6 and TRBJ2-3; tentatively, D is TRBD2 (7 bases). The CDR3 extends over 18 amino acids. V lost 5 bases and J lost 0, with 21 bases in between. Germline CDR1 MNHNY, CDR2 SVGAGI (reference sequence). This CDR3 is CASSQMRGLSRSTDTQYF. DNA for the CDR3: TGTGCCAGCAGTCAAATGCGGGGGCTGTCAAGGAGCACAGATACGCAGTATTTT.

V and J are TRBV2 and TRBJ2-7; D remains ambiguous. The CDR3 sequence is 13 residues long. The V gene lost 5 bases and the J gene lost 0 bases, with 8 bases spanning the gap. Germline CDR1 is SNHLY and CDR2 is FYNNEI. In nucleotides, the CDR3 is TGTGCCAGCAGTCTTGACCACTCCTACGAGCAGTACTTC. It codes for CASSLDHSYEQYF.

This chain connects TRBV3-1 (or the pseudogene TRBV3-2) to TRBJ2-5; maybe TRBD1 (6 bases). V lost 6 bases, J lost 4 bases, and 15 bases lay in between. The CDR3 consists of 14 residues. Germline lookup yields CDR1 LGHDT and CDR2 YNNKEL (reference sequence). The CDR3 region has the DNA TGTGCCAGCAGGTTTACAGGGTTAGGAGAGACCCAGTACTTC. The encoded protein is CASRFTGLGETQYF.

The gene calls are TRBV5-1 and TRBJ1-2; 7 bases are shared with TRBD1. The ends lost 4 bases at V and 8 bases at J; junction bases unmatched: 8. The CDR3 totals 13 residues. Germline V gene data show CDR1 as SGHRS and CDR2 as YFSETQ. CDR3: CASSGTGEGGYTF. For the CDR3, the DNA is TGCGCCAGCAGCGGCACAGGGGAGGGCGGCTACACCTTC.

The count of this clone is one. J is TRBJ2-1 and V is TRBV28; D gene uncertain. This CDR3 comprises 12 residues. Trimming pared 5 bases from V and 8 bases from J, leaving 10 bases between. Germline V gene lookup returns CDR1 MDHEN and CDR2 SYDVKM. The DNA of the CDR3 is TGTGCCAGCAGTCCCAGTGGGTATGAGCAGTTCTTC. Translation gives CASSPSGYEQFF. Based on the CDR3 plus reference TRBV28 and TRBJ2-1, the full variable domain is DVKVTQSSRYLVKRTGEKVFLECVQDMDHENMFWYRQDPGLGLRLIYFSYDVKMKEKGDIPEGYSVSREKKERFSLILESASTNQTSMYLCASSPSGYEQFFGPGTRLTVL.

V is TRBV5-1 and J is TRBJ2-2; D remains ambiguous. The V gene lost 2 bases and the J gene lost 4 bases, with 6 bases spanning the gap. Per the germline V gene, CDR1 is SGHRS and CDR2 is YFSETQ. The CDR3 is made up of 13 amino acids. This CDR3 reads CASSLRATGELFF. CDR3 sequence (DNA): TGCGCCAGCAGCTTAAGGGCCACCGGGGAGCTGTTTTTT.

CDR3 in DNA: TGCGCCAGCAGTGATGACAGGGGGCCTACGCCCTACGAGCAGTACTTC. This sequence encodes CASSDDRGPTPYEQYF. The chain joins TRBV10-2 to TRBJ2-7, with 10 bases lining up with TRBD1. This CDR3 has 16 amino acids. V was pared by 3 bases and J by 2 bases, with 7 bases of the junction left unmatched. CDR1 and CDR2 from the germline V gene are WSHSY and SAAADI.

This chain connects TRBV5-4 to TRBJ2-5; D gene unclear. The CDR3 is 14 amino acids. The V and J ends lost 3 bases and 3 bases respectively, with 12 bases between them. Germline CDR1 and CDR2: SGHNT and YYREEE (reference sequence). The CDR3, as DNA: TGTGCCAGCAGCTATACTAAGGTGGAAGAGACCCAGTACTTC. Its translation: CASSYTKVEETQYF.

As regards this clone: The junction differs from germline at one of its ends, possibly a read error. The chain links TRBV2 to TRBJ2-1; D gene ambiguous. The CDR3 extends over 11 amino acids. CDR1 and CDR2 from the germline V gene are SNHLY and FYNNEI. CDR3 DNA: TGTGCCAGCAGTTTTGAACGCCGCTTTGTCTTC. It is translated as CASSFERRFVF.

In the case of this clone: The same CDR3 arises from other DNA sequences in this sample as well. The chain recombines TRBV15 with TRBJ1-5; 7 bases map to TRBD1. CDR3 size: 15 residues. Germline values: CDR1 LNHNV, CDR2 YYDKDF (reference sequence). The V gene end was trimmed by 0 bases and the J gene end by 1 base; junction bases not matched to a gene: 0. The CDR3 protein is CATSRDRGSNQPQHF. The CDR3 coding sequence is TGTGCCACCAGCAGAGACAGGGGGAGCAATCAGCCCCAGCATTTT.

The rearrangement links TRBV28 to TRBJ1-2; a possible D gene is TRBD1 (5 bases). V gave up 3 bases and J gave up 3 bases, with 8 bases separating them. CDR3 length equals 13 residues. From germline, CDR1 is MDHEN and CDR2 SYDVKM. The CDR3 nucleotides are TGTGCCAGCAGTTTGGGGGTCGACTATGGCTACACCTTC. It yields the protein CASSLGVDYGYTF.

J is TRBJ1-5 and V is TRBV5-1, with D unresolved. Per germline, CDR1 SGHRS and CDR2 YFSETQ. The CDR3 is 15 residues long. V lost 0 bases and J lost 1, with 8 bases in between. The DNA of the CDR3 is TGCGCCAGCAGCTTGGTGCCGGGAAGCAATCAGCCCCAGCATTTT. This sequence encodes CASSLVPGSNQPQHF.

Points on this clone: The same CDR3 arises from other DNA sequences in this sample as well. The chain carries TRBV3-1 (or the pseudogene TRBV3-2) and TRBJ1-4; possibly TRBD1 for D (6 bases). CDR1 is LGHDT and CDR2 is YNNKEL in the germline V gene (reference sequence). The germline V and J ends were trimmed by 4 bases and 8 bases, with 11 bases remaining between them. The CDR3 totals 13 residues. The chain's CDR3 is CASSLTGREKLFF. DNA for the CDR3: TGTGCCAGCAGCCTCACAGGGAGGGAAAAACTGTTTTTT.

The chain combines TRBV19 with TRBJ1-6, with D uncertain. The CDR3 spans 16 residues. Between the trimmed V and J ends, which lost 8 bases and 1 base, there was a span of 15 bases. CDR1 and CDR2 from the germline V gene are LNHDA and SQIVND (reference sequence). The CDR3: CASCAGFGSYNSPLHF. Here the CDR3 DNA reads TGTGCCAGTTGCGCAGGCTTTGGATCCTATAATTCACCCCTCCACTTT. Full variable domain (rest looked up from reference TRBV19 and TRBJ1-6): DGGITQSPKYLFRKEGQNVTLSCEQNLNHDAMYWYRQDPGQGLRLIYYSQIVNDFQKGDIAEGYSVSREKKESFPLTVTSAQKNPTAFYLCASCAGFGSYNSPLHFGNGTRLTVT.

The genes are TRBV25-1 and TRBJ2-7; D gene ambiguous. From germline, CDR1 is MGHDK and CDR2 SYGVNS. V gave up 5 bases and J gave up 1 base, with 12 bases separating them. This CDR3 has 14 amino acids. The CDR3 loop is CASSRAPGSYEQYF. The CDR3 DNA reads as TGTGCCAGCAGTAGGGCCCCAGGATCCTACGAGCAGTACTTC.

This chain connects TRBV18 to TRBJ1-3; D is unresolved. The length of the CDR3 is 16 residues. Trimming left V 1 base short and J 0 bases short, with 10 bases between. Germline values: CDR1 KGHSH, CDR2 LQKENI. As DNA, the CDR3 is TGTGCCAGCTCACCACAGGTCGCCTCCTCTGGAAACACCATATATTTT. Amino acids: CASSPQVASSGNTIYF.

The rearrangement joins TRBV28 to TRBJ2-5; 8 bases line up with TRBD1. Germline V gene sequence: CDR1 MDHEN, CDR2 SYDVKM. The V and J ends lost 6 bases and 5 bases, in that order; junction bases with no gene match: 5. CDR3 length: 13 residues. The CDR3, as DNA: TGTGCCAGCAGGACAGGGGCTGACGAGACCCAGTACTTC. Protein product: CASRTGADETQYF. Drawing the rest from reference TRBV28 and TRBJ2-5, the complete variable domain is DVKVTQSSRYLVKRTGEKVFLECVQDMDHENMFWYRQDPGLGLRLIYFSYDVKMKEKGDIPEGYSVSREKKERFSLILESASTNQTSMYLCASRTGADETQYFGPGTRLLVL.

The chain employs TRBV6-6 and TRBJ1-1; TRBD1 might be the D (5 bases). The length of the CDR3 is 14 residues. Per the germline V gene, CDR1 is MNHNY and CDR2 is SVGAGI (reference sequence). The V end was cut by 2 bases, the J end by 3 bases, with 10 bases between. CDR3 sequence reads: CASSYGHLDTEAFF. The CDR3 bases are TGTGCCAGCAGTTACGGACACCTTGACACTGAAGCTTTCTTT.

The chain couples TRBV3-1 (or the pseudogene TRBV3-2) to TRBJ2-3; the match to TRBD1 covers 8 bases. V shed 4 bases, J shed 5 bases, and the junction held 8 bases outside the gene matches. The CDR3 is 15 residues long. Germline assignment: CDR1 LGHDT and CDR2 YNNKEL (reference sequence). CDR3 region: CASSLRQGAVDTQYF. In DNA form, the CDR3 reads TGTGCCAGCAGCCTACGGCAGGGGGCCGTAGATACGCAGTATTTT.

V and J are TRBV27 and TRBJ2-7, with D possibly being TRBD1 (5 bases). This CDR3 has 15 residues. Trimming cost V 5 bases and J 2 bases, with 16 bases left between them. Germline V gene sequence: CDR1 MNHEY, CDR2 SMNVEV (reference sequence). DNA for the CDR3: TGTGCCAGCAGTCGGGCAAGGGGCGCGACCTACGAGCAGTACTTC. Translating gives CASSRARGATYEQYF.